These 3 T cell receptor beta chains share one sample of origin, sequenced in a study of T-cell reconstitution after alpha-beta-depleted transplantation in children. Construction of the TCRbeta library involved unique molecular identifiers. TCRdb re-called the PCR reads with MiXCR, one entry per CDR3 protein. The profile shows more than 450,000 distinct CDR3 sequences, about a sixth of them singletons. The material sequenced was PBMCs from the stem cell graft donor, taken from the stem cell graft. All receptors derive from a human donor who donated a stem cell graft to a child with acute lymphoblastic leukemia.

The chain recombines TRBV10-3 with TRBJ2-1, with 11 bases fitting TRBD2. The CDR3 runs 17 residues. Germline CDR1 and CDR2: ENHRY and SYGVKD. Trimming took 4 bases from V and 4 from J; bases not matched to a gene: 9. The CDR3: CAISVGPSGGPYNEQFF. DNA for the CDR3: TGTGCCATCAGTGTGGGCCCTAGCGGGGGGCCTTACAATGAGCAGTTCTTC.

This clonotype turned up a few times. V usage is TRBV9 and J usage is TRBJ2-1; no definite D call. V was trimmed by 0 bases and J by 8 bases, leaving 3 bases between them. The CDR3 runs 11 residues. Germline lookup yields CDR1 SGDLS and CDR2 YYNGEE. CDR3 sequence: CASSVVDEQFF. The CDR3 DNA sequence: TGTGCCAGCAGCGTAGTCGATGAGCAGTTCTTC.

The chain joins TRBV27 to TRBJ1-5; D unresolved. V was clipped by 9 bases and J by 4 bases, with 16 bases between them. Per germline, CDR1 MNHEY and CDR2 SMNVEV (reference sequence). This CDR3 has 14 amino acids. This CDR3 is CASSPAGFNQPQHF. The CDR3 coding sequence is TGTGCCAGTTCCCCGGCGGGTTTTAATCAGCCCCAGCATTTT.